This T cell receptor beta chain was profiled in a study of post-analysis software for immune sequencing data. This CDR3 is built from 14 residues. Points from the study as a whole: Controls had lower frequencies than patients of about 5 TRBV segments, which included TRBV5-6, TRBV5-1 and TRBV20-1.

Tagging with unique molecular identifiers was a feature of the TCR beta cDNA libraries. The yield from roughly 1 to 10 million T cells was approximately 500,000 cDNA molecules in total. Using its own MiXCR run on the PCR reads, TCRdb lists one record per CDR3 protein. This sample carries about 540,000 distinct CDR3 sequences, around 31% of them seen once, and the ten largest clones take around 6.1%. Worth noting for this clonotype: No antigen is known for it.

This chain uses TRBV12-3 or TRBV12-4 with TRBJ2-7; 7 positions agree with TRBD2. The J call is uncertain, as TRBJ2-5 better fits the DNA end. The receptor was isolated from a girl aged 2 to 17 with multiple sclerosis. Sequences were obtained from blood. CDR3 in amino acids: CASSFRRDYETQYF. The CDR3 region has the DNA TGTGCCAGCAGTTTTCGTCGGGACTATGAGACCCAGTACTTC.